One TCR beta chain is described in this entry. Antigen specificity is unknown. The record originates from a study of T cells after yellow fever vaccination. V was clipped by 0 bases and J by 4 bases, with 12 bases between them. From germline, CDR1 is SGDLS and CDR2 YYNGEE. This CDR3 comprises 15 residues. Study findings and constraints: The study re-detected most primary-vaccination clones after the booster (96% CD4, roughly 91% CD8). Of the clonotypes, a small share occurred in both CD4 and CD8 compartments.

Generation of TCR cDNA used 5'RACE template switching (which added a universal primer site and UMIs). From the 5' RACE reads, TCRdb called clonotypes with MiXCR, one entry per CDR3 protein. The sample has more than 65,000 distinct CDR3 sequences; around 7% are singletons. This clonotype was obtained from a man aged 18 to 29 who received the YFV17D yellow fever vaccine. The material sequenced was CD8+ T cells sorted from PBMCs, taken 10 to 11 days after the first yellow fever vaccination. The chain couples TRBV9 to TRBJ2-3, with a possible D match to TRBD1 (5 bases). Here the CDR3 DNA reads TGTGCCAGCAGCGTAGCAGGGATCCCAGCAGATACGCAGTATTTT. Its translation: CASSVAGIPADTQYF.